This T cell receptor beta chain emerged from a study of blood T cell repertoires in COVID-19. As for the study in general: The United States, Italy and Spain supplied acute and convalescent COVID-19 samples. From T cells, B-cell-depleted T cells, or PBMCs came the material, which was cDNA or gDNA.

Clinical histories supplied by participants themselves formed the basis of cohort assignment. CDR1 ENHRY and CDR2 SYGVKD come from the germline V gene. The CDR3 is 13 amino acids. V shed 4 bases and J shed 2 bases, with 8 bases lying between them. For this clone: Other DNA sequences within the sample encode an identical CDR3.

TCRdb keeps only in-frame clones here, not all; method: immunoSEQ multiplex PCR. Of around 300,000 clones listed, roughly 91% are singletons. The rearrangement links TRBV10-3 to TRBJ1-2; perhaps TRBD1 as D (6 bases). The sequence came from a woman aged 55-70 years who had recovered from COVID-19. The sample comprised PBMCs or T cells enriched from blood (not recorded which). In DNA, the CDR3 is TGTGCCATCAGTGCAGGGGTGAACTATGGCTACACCTTC. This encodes CAISAGVNYGYTF.